This T cell receptor (beta chain) emerged from a study of shared clonotypes between healthy human individuals. Under the authors' procedure: Junction-only sequences without quality scores came from ImmunoSEQ, so filtering differed. This table comes from immunoSEQ multiplex PCR, and its TCRdb copy is limited to in-frame clones, with some not included. That table gives V, J and clone size, and the DNA gave D and trimming. The data hold roughly 1 million clones, with 78% observed a single time. General study findings and limits: Sorted-subset sequencing, rarefaction showed, was incomplete despite large depth. Larger estimated richness was generally recorded for naive subsets relative to memory subsets.

Points on this clone: The antigen is not known.

All donors qualified as healthy HIV-negative adults and had experienced no recent acute infections or vaccinations. Germline V gives CDR1 SGHRS, CDR2 YFSETQ. The CDR3 has 15 residues. V lost 8 bases and J lost 1, with 16 bases in between. The chain carries TRBV5-1 and TRBJ1-3, with D unresolved. The origin of this receptor is a man in his late teens or twenties in good health. Some clones in this sample may be carry-over from other donors' samples. Material: memory CD4+ T cells from PBMCs. Indicated subset: CD45RA-negative fraction. The CDR3 coding sequence is TGCGCCAGTCGCCCCGGGGAATGGTCTGGAAACACCATATATTTT. Protein: CASRPGEWSGNTIYF.